This T cell receptor (beta chain) was observed in a study of CD8 T cells in ankylosing spondylitis. Study outcomes and limitations: A motif of fewer than ten highly homologous TCR beta variants was seen as apparently characteristic of ankylosing spondylitis blood. There was reportedly significant enrichment of clones that were disease-linked in matched ankylosing spondylitis synovial fluid.

This clonotype appeared many times. The target antigen is unknown. CDR3 length: 14 amino acids. Germline V gene lookup returns CDR1 SGHRS and CDR2 YFSETQ. V lost 2 bases, J lost 8 bases, and 16 bases lay in between. TCRdb re-derived calls from the 5' RACE reads in MiXCR, one entry per CDR3 protein. This repertoire shows some 250,000 distinct CDR3 sequences, approximately 12% found once; its top ten account for 6.8%. The V and J genes are TRBV5-1 and TRBJ1-2; possibly TRBD1 for D (6 bases). The sample consisted of blood, either unsorted or a sorted T cell fraction (not recorded which). The sequence came from a male donor with ankylosing spondylitis or in good health (not recorded which). The CDR3 here is CASSFGGGAEGYTF. CDR3 nucleotide sequence: TGCGCCAGCAGCTTCGGGGGCGGTGCGGAAGGCTACACCTTC. Full variable domain (outside the CDR3, taken from reference TRBV5-1 and TRBJ1-2): KAGVTQTPRYLIKTRGQQVTLSCSPISGHRSVSWYQQTPGQGLQFLFEYFSETQRNKGNFPGRFSGRQFSNSRSEMNVSTLELGDSALYLCASSFGGGAEGYTFGSGTRLTVV.